This T cell receptor beta chain was recovered during a study of blood T cell repertoires in COVID-19. Study-wide background: The study drew acute and convalescent COVID-19 samples from the United States, Italy and Spain. In each case, the material was cDNA or gDNA derived from T cells, B-cell-depleted T cells, or PBMCs.

After removal of 5 bases from V and 5 bases from J, the junction contained 5 bases not matched to a gene. Germline values: CDR1 SGHTA, CDR2 FQGNSA. This CDR3 region has 13 residues. As originally analysed: Scientists estimated how many nucleated cells there were by amplifying reference gene primers. Method: immunoSEQ multiplex PCR; TCRdb's copy keeps in-frame clones and lacks some. The V and J calls and clone size were taken over from that table, and D and trimming were inferred from the DNA. Here the sample spans hundreds of thousands of clones, more than 75% being singletons. Clinical history reported by participants formed the basis on which cohorts were assigned.

This chain connects TRBV7-2 to TRBJ1-2, with 7 bases matching TRBD1. The sample comprised PBMCs or T cells enriched from blood (not recorded which). The sequence derives from a man aged 55 to 69 who had recovered from COVID-19. The CDR3 loop is CASSTGTVYGYTF. CDR3 DNA sequence: TGTGCCAGCAGCACCGGGACAGTGTATGGCTACACCTTC.